The 13 T cell receptor beta chains given below trace back to one sample, sequenced in a study of T cell changes during pregnancy in multiple sclerosis. Here immunoSEQ multiplex PCR was the method, and the copy in TCRdb shows in-frame clones only, minus some. Counted here are 100,000 or so clones, 90% occurring once; the ten biggest clones make up around 0.76%. The sequences come from peripheral blood, collected in the second trimester of pregnancy. These receptors were taken from a female donor in good health, enrolled as a control in a pregnancy study.

V gene TRBV9 combines with J gene TRBJ1-1; possibly TRBD1 for D (6 bases). This CDR3 has 15 amino acids. Germline V gene lookup returns CDR1 SGDLS and CDR2 YYNGEE. The V gene lost 4 bases and the J gene lost 2 bases, with 15 bases spanning the gap. This chain's CDR3 is CASSRIRGANTEAFF. The CDR3 DNA is TGTGCCAGCAGCAGAATTCGGGGGGCTAACACTGAAGCTTTCTTT. The whole variable domain, remainder taken from reference TRBV9 and TRBJ1-1, is DSGVTQTPKHLITATGQRVTLRCSPRSGDLSVYWYQQSLDQGLQFLIQYYNGEERAKGNILERFSAQQFPDLHSELNLSSLELGDSALYFCASSRIRGANTEAFFGQGTRLTVV.

The chain links TRBV29-1 to TRBJ1-2; 9 bases fit TRBD1. Trimming took 5 bases from V and 1 from J; bases not matched to a gene: 5. CDR3 length: 14 amino acids. Per germline, CDR1 SQVTM and CDR2 ANQGSEA. The CDR3 DNA is TGCAGCGTTACCCCGACAGGGGGTAACTATGGCTACACCTTC. As protein: CSVTPTGGNYGYTF.

The chain combines TRBV7-2 with TRBJ1-2; D unresolved. The CDR3 contains 15 residues. Germline CDR1 SGHTA, CDR2 FQGNSA. The germline V and J ends were trimmed by 0 bases and 0 bases, with 8 bases remaining between them. The CDR3 region has the DNA TGTGCCAGCAGCTTAGCGGGTCAGGCTAACTATGGCTACACCTTC. This encodes CASSLAGQANYGYTF.

The gene calls are TRBV6-4 and TRBJ2-2, with no clear D. Trimming pared 4 bases from V and 4 bases from J, leaving 4 bases between. The CDR3 runs to 12 residues. Germline-derived CDR1 and CDR2 are MRHNA and SNTAGT. CDR3 protein: CASSAGTGELFF. As DNA, the CDR3 is TGTGCCAGCAGTGCAGGCACCGGGGAGCTGTTTTTT.

This clone occurred once. This chain links TRBV7-9 with TRBJ1-1, with 8 bases identical to TRBD1. This CDR3 spans 17 amino acids. Per germline, CDR1 SEHNR and CDR2 FQNEAQ (reference sequence). The V segment lost 3 bases and the J segment 4 bases; nucleotides outside the gene matches: 13. The CDR3 DNA sequence: TGTGCCAGCAGCTTTGAGATCGGACAGGGACCCGGCACTGAAGCTTTCTTT. Its protein product is CASSFEIGQGPGTEAFF.

This sequence joins TRBV27 and TRBJ1-2; 8 bases fit TRBD1. Germline assignment: CDR1 MNHEY and CDR2 SMNVEV (reference sequence). This CDR3 contains 14 residues. J lost 4 bases, V lost 6 bases, and 7 bases had no gene match. The CDR3 nucleotides are TGTGCCAGCAGCGGAGGACAGGGTGCCTATGGCTACACCTTC. This encodes CASSGGQGAYGYTF.

This rearrangement joins TRBV5-1 to TRBJ1-2; the match to TRBD1 covers 7 bases. Germline CDR1 is SGHRS and CDR2 is YFSETQ. The CDR3 totals 15 residues. With 0 bases clipped from V and 4 bases from J, the junction kept 6 bases outside the gene matches. CDR3 sequence: CASSLVGGLGYGYTF. In DNA form, the CDR3 reads TGCGCCAGCAGCTTGGTAGGGGGCCTCGGCTATGGCTACACCTTC.

This chain joins TRBV5-1 and TRBJ2-7, with 7 bases that match TRBD1. The CDR3 covers 14 residues. The V segment lost 2 bases and the J segment 0 bases; nucleotides outside the gene matches: 2. Germline V gene data show CDR1 as SGHRS and CDR2 as YFSETQ. The CDR3 nucleotides read TGCGCCAGCAGCTTACAGGGGCCCTCCTACGAGCAGTACTTC. This encodes CASSLQGPSYEQYF.

The chain combines TRBV15 with TRBJ1-1; unclear D gene. Germline V CDR1 and CDR2: LNHNV, YYDKDF (reference sequence). This CDR3 contains 16 residues. Trimming left V 5 bases short and J 6 bases short, with 22 bases between. The CDR3 DNA follows: TGTGCCACCAGCCCCACCTACGGACTCGGCGGCGCTGAAGCTTTCTTT. It encodes CATSPTYGLGGAEAFF.

This rearrangement joins TRBV6-5 to TRBJ1-2, with 7 positions matching TRBD1. This CDR3 is 14 amino acids long. Trimming removed 6 bases from V and 3 bases from J; junction bases left unmatched: 7. Germline CDR1 reads MNHEY; CDR2 reads SVGAGI. Here the CDR3 DNA reads TGTGCCAGCAGCTTCCTAGGACAGGACTATGGCTACACCTTC. Encoded protein: CASSFLGQDYGYTF.

This chain connects TRBV7-8 to TRBJ2-1, with TRBD1 matching 9 bases. The CDR3 spans 16 residues. J lost 1 base, V lost 6 bases, and 7 bases had no gene match. From germline, CDR1 is SGHVS and CDR2 FQNEAQ. The CDR3 here is CASRDNRGRSYNEQFF. The DNA for the CDR3 is TGTGCCAGCAGAGACAACAGGGGGCGGTCCTACAATGAGCAGTTCTTC.

CDR3 residues: CASSPEVHRNQPQHF. Written as DNA, the CDR3 is TGTGCCAGCTCACCGGAGGTTCACCGCAATCAGCCCCAGCATTTT. The J gene is TRBJ1-5, the V gene TRBV18; no clear D. The CDR3 sequence is 15 residues long. Trimming took off 3 bases at V and 2 bases at J, with 11 bases between the two ends. Germline V lookup: CDR1 KGHSH, CDR2 LQKENI.

The chain is built from TRBV25-1 and TRBJ1-1, with D perhaps matching TRBD1 (6 bases). The germline V and J ends were trimmed by 3 bases and 10 bases, with 15 bases remaining between them. CDR1 is MGHDK and CDR2 is SYGVNS in the germline V gene. The CDR3 runs to 13 residues. The CDR3 loop reads CASSDFHGQRAFF. The CDR3 nucleotides read TGTGCCAGCAGTGATTTCCATGGACAGCGAGCTTTCTTT.